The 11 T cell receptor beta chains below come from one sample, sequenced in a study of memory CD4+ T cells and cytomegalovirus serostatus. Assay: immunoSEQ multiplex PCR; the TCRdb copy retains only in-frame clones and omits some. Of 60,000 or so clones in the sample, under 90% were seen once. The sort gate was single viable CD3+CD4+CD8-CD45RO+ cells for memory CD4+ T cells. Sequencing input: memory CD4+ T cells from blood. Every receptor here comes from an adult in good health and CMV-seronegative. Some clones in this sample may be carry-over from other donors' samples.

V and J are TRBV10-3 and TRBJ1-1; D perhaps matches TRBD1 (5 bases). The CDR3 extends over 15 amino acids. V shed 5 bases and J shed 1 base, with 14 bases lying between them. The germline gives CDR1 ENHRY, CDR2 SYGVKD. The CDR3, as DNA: TGTGCCATCAGTCGGGTTGCAGGGAGGAACACTGAAGCTTTCTTT. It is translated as CAISRVAGRNTEAFF.

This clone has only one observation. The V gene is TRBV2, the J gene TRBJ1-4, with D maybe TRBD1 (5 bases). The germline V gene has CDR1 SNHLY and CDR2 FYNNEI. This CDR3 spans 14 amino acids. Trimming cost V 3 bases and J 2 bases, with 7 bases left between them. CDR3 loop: CASSEWGTNEKLFF. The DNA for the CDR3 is TGTGCCAGCAGTGAGTGGGGGACTAATGAAAAACTGTTTTTT.

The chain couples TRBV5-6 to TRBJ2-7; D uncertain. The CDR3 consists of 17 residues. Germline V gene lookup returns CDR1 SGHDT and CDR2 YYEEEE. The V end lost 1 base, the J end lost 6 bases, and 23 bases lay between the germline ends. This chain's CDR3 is CASSLKVSALRPSEQYF. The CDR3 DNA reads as TGTGCCAGCAGCTTGAAGGTGTCGGCGCTGAGGCCCTCCGAGCAGTACTTC.

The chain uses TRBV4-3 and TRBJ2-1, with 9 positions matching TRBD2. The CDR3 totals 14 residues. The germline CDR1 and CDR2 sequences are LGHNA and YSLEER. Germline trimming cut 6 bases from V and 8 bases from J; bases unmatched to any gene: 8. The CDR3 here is CASRKGLASDEQFF. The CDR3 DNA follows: TGCGCCAGCAGGAAGGGACTAGCTAGCGATGAGCAGTTCTTC.

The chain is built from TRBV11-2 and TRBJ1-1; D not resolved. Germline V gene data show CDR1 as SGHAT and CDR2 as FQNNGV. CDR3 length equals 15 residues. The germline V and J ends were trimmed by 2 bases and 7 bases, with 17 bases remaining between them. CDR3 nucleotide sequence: TGTGCCAGCAGCTTACTGAGCGGCCCCAAAGGTGAAGCTTTCTTT. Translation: CASSLLSGPKGEAFF. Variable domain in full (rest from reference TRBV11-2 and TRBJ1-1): EAGVAQSPRYKIIEKRQSVAFWCNPISGHATLYWYQQILGQGPKLLIQFQNNGVVDDSQLPKDRFSAERLKGVDSTLKIQPAKLEDSAVYLCASSLLSGPKGEAFFGQGTRLTVV.

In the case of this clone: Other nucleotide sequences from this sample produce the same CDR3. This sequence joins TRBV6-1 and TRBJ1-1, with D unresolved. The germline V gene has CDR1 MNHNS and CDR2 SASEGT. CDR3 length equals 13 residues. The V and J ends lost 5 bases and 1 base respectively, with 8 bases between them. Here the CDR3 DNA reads TGTGCCAGCAGTTGGGGAAGGAACACTGAAGCTTTCTTT. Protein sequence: CASSWGRNTEAFF.

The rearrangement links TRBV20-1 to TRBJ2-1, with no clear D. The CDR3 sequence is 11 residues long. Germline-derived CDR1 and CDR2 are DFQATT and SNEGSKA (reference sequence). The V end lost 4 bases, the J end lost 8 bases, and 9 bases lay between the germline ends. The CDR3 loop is CSAIRWDEQFF. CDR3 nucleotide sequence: TGCAGTGCTATACGCTGGGATGAGCAGTTCTTC.

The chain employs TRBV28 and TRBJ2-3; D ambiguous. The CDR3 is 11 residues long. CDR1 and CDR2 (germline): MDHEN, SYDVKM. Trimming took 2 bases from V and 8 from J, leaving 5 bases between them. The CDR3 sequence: CASSLLATQYF. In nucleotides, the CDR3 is TGTGCCAGCAGTTTACTGGCTACGCAGTATTTT.

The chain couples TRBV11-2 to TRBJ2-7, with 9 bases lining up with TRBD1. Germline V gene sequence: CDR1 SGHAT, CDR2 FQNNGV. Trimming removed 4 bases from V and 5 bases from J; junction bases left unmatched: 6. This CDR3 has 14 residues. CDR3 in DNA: TGTGCCAGCAGCTACCGGACAGGGGCACACGAGCAGTACTTC. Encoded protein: CASSYRTGAHEQYF. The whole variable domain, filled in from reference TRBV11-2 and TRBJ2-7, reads EAGVAQSPRYKIIEKRQSVAFWCNPISGHATLYWYQQILGQGPKLLIQFQNNGVVDDSQLPKDRFSAERLKGVDSTLKIQPAKLEDSAVYLCASSYRTGAHEQYFGPGTRLTVT.

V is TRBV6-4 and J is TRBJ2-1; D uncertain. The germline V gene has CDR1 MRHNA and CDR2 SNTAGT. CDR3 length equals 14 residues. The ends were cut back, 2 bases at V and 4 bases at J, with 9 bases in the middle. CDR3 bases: TGTGCCAGCAGTGACGGAAACCGTTACAATGAGCAGTTCTTC. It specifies CASSDGNRYNEQFF.

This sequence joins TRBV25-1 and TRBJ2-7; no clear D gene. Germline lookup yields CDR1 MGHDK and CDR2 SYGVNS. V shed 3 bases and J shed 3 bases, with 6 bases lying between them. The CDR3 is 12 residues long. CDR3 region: CASSDWGYEQYF. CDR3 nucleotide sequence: TGTGCCAGCAGTGATTGGGGCTACGAGCAGTACTTC.